The clone carrying this T cell receptor (beta chain) was seen more than once but under ten times. This sample is part of a study of T cell changes during pregnancy in multiple sclerosis. Measured with immunoSEQ multiplex PCR; TCRdb has only the in-frame clones, and not every one. This table has tens of thousands of clones, about 90% appearing once. The CDR3 is 12 residues long. Unmatched junction bases numbered 6, after V lost 8 bases and J lost 5 bases. The germline V gene has CDR1 SNHLY and CDR2 FYNNEI. This TCR derives from a female donor with multiple sclerosis, enrolled in a pregnancy study. Material: CD4+ T cells from peripheral blood mononuclear cells, obtained in the second trimester of pregnancy. The chain joins TRBV2 to TRBJ2-7, with 7 bases that match TRBD2. The CDR3 loop reads CASFQRGHEQYF. The CDR3 DNA reads as TGTGCCAGCTTCCAGCGGGGCCACGAGCAGTACTTC.